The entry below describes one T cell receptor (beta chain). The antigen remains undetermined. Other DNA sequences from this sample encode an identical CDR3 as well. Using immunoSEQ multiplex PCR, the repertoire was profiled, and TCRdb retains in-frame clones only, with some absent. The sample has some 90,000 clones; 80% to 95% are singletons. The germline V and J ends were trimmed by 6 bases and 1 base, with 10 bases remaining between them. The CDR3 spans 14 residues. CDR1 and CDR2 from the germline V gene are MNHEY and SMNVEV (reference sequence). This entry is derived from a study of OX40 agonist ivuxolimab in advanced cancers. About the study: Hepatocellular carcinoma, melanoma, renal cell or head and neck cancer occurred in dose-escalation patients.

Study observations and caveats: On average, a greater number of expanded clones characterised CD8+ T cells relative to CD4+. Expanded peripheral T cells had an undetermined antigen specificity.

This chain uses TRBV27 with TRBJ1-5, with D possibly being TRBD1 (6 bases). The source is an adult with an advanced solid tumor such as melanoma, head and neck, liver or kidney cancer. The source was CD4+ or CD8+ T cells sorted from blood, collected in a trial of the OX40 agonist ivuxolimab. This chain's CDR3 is CASSPQGSNQPQHF. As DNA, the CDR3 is TGTGCCAGCAGCCCCCAGGGGAGCAATCAGCCCCAGCATTTT.